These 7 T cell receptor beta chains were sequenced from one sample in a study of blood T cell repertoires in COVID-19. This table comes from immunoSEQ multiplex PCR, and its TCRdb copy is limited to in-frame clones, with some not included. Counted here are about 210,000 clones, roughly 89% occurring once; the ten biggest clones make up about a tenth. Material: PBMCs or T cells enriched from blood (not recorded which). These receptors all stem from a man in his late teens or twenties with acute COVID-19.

CDR3 amino acids: CASGVGGPNTGELFF. The CDR3 nucleotides read TGTGCCAGCGGCGTGGGGGGGCCGAACACCGGGGAGCTGTTTTTT. The chain couples TRBV27 to TRBJ2-2; D may be TRBD2 (7 bases). CDR3 size: 15 residues. Germline CDR1 MNHEY, CDR2 SMNVEV (reference sequence). Trimming removed 8 bases from V and 0 bases from J, with 13 bases in between.

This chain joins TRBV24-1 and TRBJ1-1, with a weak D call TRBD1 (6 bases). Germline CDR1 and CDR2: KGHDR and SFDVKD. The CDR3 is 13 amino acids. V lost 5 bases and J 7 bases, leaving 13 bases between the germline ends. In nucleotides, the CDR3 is TGTGCCACCAGTGGTTATGACAGGCTTGAAGCTTTCTTT. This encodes CATSGYDRLEAFF.

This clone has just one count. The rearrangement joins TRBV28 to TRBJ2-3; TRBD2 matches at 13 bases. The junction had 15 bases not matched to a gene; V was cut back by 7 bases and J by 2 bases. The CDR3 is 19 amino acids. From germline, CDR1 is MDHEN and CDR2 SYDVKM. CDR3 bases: TGTGCCAGCAACCCGACCGGACTAGCGGGAGTGGGGTACACAGATACGCAGTATTTT. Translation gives CASNPTGLAGVGYTDTQYF. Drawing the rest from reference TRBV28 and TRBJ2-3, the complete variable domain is DVKVTQSSRYLVKRTGEKVFLECVQDMDHENMFWYRQDPGLGLRLIYFSYDVKMKEKGDIPEGYSVSREKKERFSLILESASTNQTSMYLCASNPTGLAGVGYTDTQYFGPGTRLTVL.

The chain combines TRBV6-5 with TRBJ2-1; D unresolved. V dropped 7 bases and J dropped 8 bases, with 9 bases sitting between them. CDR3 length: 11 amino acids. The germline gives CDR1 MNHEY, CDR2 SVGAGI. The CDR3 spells CASTLYDEQFF. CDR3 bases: TGTGCCAGCACACTGTACGATGAGCAGTTCTTC.

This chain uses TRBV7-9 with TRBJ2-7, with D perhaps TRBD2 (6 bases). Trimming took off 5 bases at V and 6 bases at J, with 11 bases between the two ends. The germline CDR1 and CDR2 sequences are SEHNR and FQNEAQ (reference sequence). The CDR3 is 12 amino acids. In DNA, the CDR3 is TGTGCCAGCAGCACGAGACTAGGCGAGCAGTACTTC. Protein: CASSTRLGEQYF.

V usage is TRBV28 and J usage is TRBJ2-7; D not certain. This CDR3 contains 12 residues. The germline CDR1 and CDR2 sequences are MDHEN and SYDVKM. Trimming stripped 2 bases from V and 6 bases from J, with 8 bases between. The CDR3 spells CASSLEATEQYF. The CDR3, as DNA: TGTGCCAGCAGTTTAGAAGCGACCGAGCAGTACTTC.

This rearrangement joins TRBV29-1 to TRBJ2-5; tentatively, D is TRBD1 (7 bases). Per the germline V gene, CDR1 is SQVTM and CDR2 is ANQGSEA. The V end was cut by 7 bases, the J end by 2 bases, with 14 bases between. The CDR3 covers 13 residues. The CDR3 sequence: CSARGDYQETQYF. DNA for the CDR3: TGCAGCGCCAGGGGGGATTATCAAGAGACCCAGTACTTC.